A selection of T cell receptor beta chains follows, all from one sample in a study of blood T cell repertoires in COVID-19. Profiled with immunoSEQ multiplex PCR; TCRdb holds only in-frame clones, not every one. This table has about 150,000 clones, approximately 85% appearing once. The sample was peripheral blood. The origin of the receptors is a man in his fifties or sixties with COVID-19, enrolled during active disease. The CDR3 runs from the conserved cysteine through the conserved F or W. Each record gives: CDR3 DNA, CDR3 protein, D gene, clone size, V gene, J gene. A D gene is named only where the DNA matches it firmly. Size values are once, few and many counts, or a class for expanded clones, and some rows have none.

cdr3_nt: TGTGCCAGCTCACCACCGGGACAGAGCAATCAGCCCCAGCATTTT
cdr3_aa: CASSPPGQSNQPQHF
d_call: TRBD1
clone_size: NA
v_call: TRBV18
j_call: TRBJ1-5

cdr3_nt: TGCGCCAGCACGCCCAGGGGGGCTTTAGATGCTTCACCCCTCCACTTT
cdr3_aa: CASTPRGALDASPLHF
d_call: TRBD1
clone_size: NA
v_call: TRBV5-1
j_call: TRBJ1-6

cdr3_nt: TGTGCCACCAGTGACGGACTGATGTCTCCCTATGGCTACACCTTC
cdr3_aa: CATSDGLMSPYGYTF
d_call: NA
clone_size: NA
v_call: TRBV24-1
j_call: TRBJ1-2

cdr3_nt: TGTGCCAGCAGCCCATTCCGGACTAGCGGGAAGTACAATGAGCAGTTCTTC
cdr3_aa: CASSPFRTSGKYNEQFF
d_call: TRBD2
clone_size: NA
v_call: TRBV3-1/TRBV3-2
j_call: TRBJ2-1

cdr3_nt: TGTGCCAGTAGTGGGGGGTTCAACTATGGCTACACCTTC
cdr3_aa: CASSGGFNYGYTF
d_call: NA
clone_size: NA
v_call: TRBV12-3/TRBV12-4
j_call: TRBJ1-2

cdr3_nt: TGTGCCAGCAGTCTCGGGGGAGGGCCTTACTTGAATGAGCAGTTCTTC
cdr3_aa: CASSLGGGPYLNEQFF
d_call: TRBD2
clone_size: NA
v_call: TRBV6-2/TRBV6-3
j_call: TRBJ2-1

cdr3_nt: TGCGCCAGCAGCCAAGATCATCAGGGTTCTGAGACCCAGTACTTC
cdr3_aa: CASSQDHQGSETQYF
d_call: NA
clone_size: NA
v_call: TRBV4-3
j_call: TRBJ2-5

cdr3_nt: TGTGCCAGCAGTTACAAACGACAGTTGTCCTATGGCTACACCTTC
cdr3_aa: CASSYKRQLSYGYTF
d_call: NA
clone_size: NA
v_call: TRBV6-2/TRBV6-3
j_call: TRBJ1-2

cdr3_nt: TGTGCCAGCAGCTTCTCTAGCGCCGAGCAGTTCTTC
cdr3_aa: CASSFSSAEQFF
d_call: NA
clone_size: NA
v_call: TRBV7-2
j_call: TRBJ2-1

cdr3_nt: TGTGCCAGCAGAGGACAGGGGGCCTATGGGGAGCTGTTTTTT
cdr3_aa: CASRGQGAYGELFF
d_call: TRBD1
clone_size: NA
v_call: TRBV9
j_call: TRBJ2-2

cdr3_nt: TGTGCCAGCAGTTCCCAGGGGGCCCGCCTAGGTGGCTACACCTTC
cdr3_aa: CASSSQGARLGGYTF
d_call: TRBD1
clone_size: NA
v_call: TRBV27
j_call: TRBJ1-2

cdr3_nt: TGTGCCAGCAGTCTCCAGGGGCGGGGGACAGATACGCAGTATTTT
cdr3_aa: CASSLQGRGTDTQYF
d_call: NA
clone_size: NA
v_call: TRBV27
j_call: TRBJ2-3

cdr3_nt: TGTGCCAGCAGCCCGGGACTAGCAGTTAACAATGAGCAGTTCTTC
cdr3_aa: CASSPGLAVNNEQFF
d_call: TRBD2
clone_size: NA
v_call: TRBV3-1/TRBV3-2
j_call: TRBJ2-1

cdr3_nt: TGCAGCGGAAAGGGACTAGCGGGATATAATGAGCAGTTCTTC
cdr3_aa: CSGKGLAGYNEQFF
d_call: TRBD2
clone_size: few
v_call: TRBV29-1
j_call: TRBJ2-1

cdr3_nt: TGTGCCAGCAGAACCGGGACAGGGGGAGAGACCCAGTACTTC
cdr3_aa: CASRTGTGGETQYF
d_call: TRBD1
clone_size: NA
v_call: TRBV3-1/TRBV3-2
j_call: TRBJ2-5

cdr3_nt: TGTGCCAGCAGTTACTCCAATGCGGGACTACTAAAGTGGGTCAGTGAGCAGTTCTTC
cdr3_aa: CASSYSNAGLLKWVSEQFF
d_call: TRBD2
clone_size: NA
v_call: TRBV6-2/TRBV6-3
j_call: TRBJ2-1

cdr3_nt: TGTGCCAGCTCACCAGGGTTGGGCAAGGTCGCTGAAGCTTTCTTT
cdr3_aa: CASSPGLGKVAEAFF
d_call: NA
clone_size: once
v_call: TRBV18
j_call: TRBJ1-1

cdr3_nt: TGTGCCAGCAGCCGGACGGGACAGGGTGGGCTTGAGCAGTTCTTC
cdr3_aa: CASSRTGQGGLEQFF
d_call: TRBD1
clone_size: NA
v_call: TRBV7-2
j_call: TRBJ2-1

cdr3_nt: TGTGCCAGCAGCCAAGGTCGGAGGATTTCAGGGGGCGGTGAAGCTTTCTTT
cdr3_aa: CASSQGRRISGGGEAFF
d_call: TRBD1
clone_size: NA
v_call: TRBV3-1/TRBV3-2
j_call: TRBJ1-1

cdr3_nt: TGTGCCAGCTATGACAGGATGAACACTGAAGCTTTCTTT
cdr3_aa: CASYDRMNTEAFF
d_call: NA
clone_size: NA
v_call: TRBV18
j_call: TRBJ1-1

cdr3_nt: TGTGCCACCAGTGGAGGGCAGAGCTATCGGCCCCAGCATTTT
cdr3_aa: CATSGGQSYRPQHF
d_call: NA
clone_size: NA
v_call: TRBV24-1
j_call: TRBJ1-5

cdr3_nt: TGTGCCAGCAGTCCGGGACAGGGAGGTGGCTACACCTTC
cdr3_aa: CASSPGQGGGYTF
d_call: TRBD1
clone_size: NA
v_call: TRBV12-3/TRBV12-4
j_call: TRBJ1-2

cdr3_nt: TGTGCCAGCGGGCGACTAGCGGGAGACTATGAGCAGTTCTTC
cdr3_aa: CASGRLAGDYEQFF
d_call: TRBD2
clone_size: NA
v_call: TRBV6-4
j_call: TRBJ2-1

cdr3_nt: TGTGCCAGCAGCCAAGATTTGGCAGGGAACTATGGCTACACCTTC
cdr3_aa: CASSQDLAGNYGYTF
d_call: NA
clone_size: NA
v_call: TRBV3-1/TRBV3-2
j_call: TRBJ1-2

cdr3_nt: TGTGCCAGCACCCCTTACCGGGGGGGAGCCTACGAGCAGTACTTC
cdr3_aa: CASTPYRGGAYEQYF
d_call: TRBD2
clone_size: NA
v_call: TRBV28
j_call: TRBJ2-7

cdr3_nt: TGTGCCAGCAGCACCAGGGGGGCTAATGAAGCTTTCTTT
cdr3_aa: CASSTRGANEAFF
d_call: NA
clone_size: NA
v_call: TRBV21-1
j_call: TRBJ1-1

cdr3_nt: TGTGCCACCAGTGATCCAGGGGTTTCCTACGAGCAGTACTTC
cdr3_aa: CATSDPGVSYEQYF
d_call: NA
clone_size: NA
v_call: TRBV24-1
j_call: TRBJ2-7

cdr3_nt: TGTGCCAGCAGTTTACCAGTAGGGGCTAATCAGCCCCAGCATTTT
cdr3_aa: CASSLPVGANQPQHF
d_call: NA
clone_size: NA
v_call: TRBV28
j_call: TRBJ1-5

cdr3_nt: TGTGCCAGCTCACCAGTGGACAGGGGAGGGAGCTATGGCTACACCTTC
cdr3_aa: CASSPVDRGGSYGYTF
d_call: TRBD1
clone_size: NA
v_call: TRBV18
j_call: TRBJ1-2

cdr3_nt: TGTGCCAGCAGTGATTCAGACAGGGGTCGGGCCTACGAGCAGTACTTC
cdr3_aa: CASSDSDRGRAYEQYF
d_call: TRBD1
clone_size: NA
v_call: TRBV25-1
j_call: TRBJ2-7

cdr3_nt: TGTGCCAGCAGTTTCCGTTCCCGAAACTTAAACTATGGCTACACCTTC
cdr3_aa: CASSFRSRNLNYGYTF
d_call: NA
clone_size: NA
v_call: TRBV27
j_call: TRBJ1-2

cdr3_nt: TGTGCCATACAGGGAATTGGCACTGAAGCTTTCTTT
cdr3_aa: CAIQGIGTEAFF
d_call: NA
clone_size: NA
v_call: TRBV5-4
j_call: TRBJ1-1

cdr3_nt: TGCGCCAGCAGCTTACCTTCGGGCGGGAAGGTAGATACGCAGTATTTT
cdr3_aa: CASSLPSGGKVDTQYF
d_call: NA
clone_size: NA
v_call: TRBV5-1
j_call: TRBJ2-3

cdr3_nt: TGTGCCAGCAGCTTTGGTCGGGATCCAAGATACAATGAGCAGTTCTTC
cdr3_aa: CASSFGRDPRYNEQFF
d_call: NA
clone_size: NA
v_call: TRBV11-2
j_call: TRBJ2-1

cdr3_nt: TGTGCCAGTAGTATTTCCAGTAACACCGGGGAGCTGTTTTTT
cdr3_aa: CASSISSNTGELFF
d_call: NA
clone_size: NA
v_call: TRBV19
j_call: TRBJ2-2

cdr3_nt: TGTGCCAGCAGGGACAGCGCTCAGCCCCAGCATTTT
cdr3_aa: CASRDSAQPQHF
d_call: NA
clone_size: once
v_call: TRBV6-5
j_call: TRBJ1-5

cdr3_nt: TGTGCCAGCAGTGAGACAGGGGGGTATCAGCCCCAGCATTTT
cdr3_aa: CASSETGGYQPQHF
d_call: TRBD1
clone_size: NA
v_call: TRBV25-1
j_call: TRBJ1-5

cdr3_nt: TGTGCCAGCAGCCAATTCAACGGTTACGAGCAGTACTTC
cdr3_aa: CASSQFNGYEQYF
d_call: NA
clone_size: NA
v_call: TRBV5-4
j_call: TRBJ2-7

cdr3_nt: TGTGCCAGCTCACCACTCGACGGGAATGAGCAGTTCTTC
cdr3_aa: CASSPLDGNEQFF
d_call: NA
clone_size: NA
v_call: TRBV18
j_call: TRBJ2-1

cdr3_nt: TGTGCCAGTAGTCCCGACAGGGGGCCCCCCTACAATGAGCAGTTCTTC
cdr3_aa: CASSPDRGPPYNEQFF
d_call: TRBD1
clone_size: NA
v_call: TRBV19
j_call: TRBJ2-1